What follows is one T cell receptor beta chain and its context. Which antigen it targets is not known. No base qualities exist here, and no much larger clone lies one base off it. In the paper's terms, the treatment or condition label means: roughly 18 received Ad26.COV2.S at low or high dose, single or two shots; about five received placebo; per-sample allocation not given. For vaccine and placebo recipients, the sequenced repertoires came from samples collected on day 63 after the first injection. In Cohort 1b, about 25 adults aged 18-55 years were enrolled at a single site in Boston, USA, between 29 July and 7 August 2020. Ad26.COV2.S consisted of a replication-incompetent adenovirus type 26 vector by which a prefusion-stabilized SARS-CoV-2 spike protein from the original Wuhan strain was expressed. The sample is drawn from a study of Ad26.COV2.S vaccination and SARS-CoV-2 variants (dated by TCRdb to about 2021). Background on the whole study: Donors in the vaccine arm were drawn from COV1001, a multicentre, randomized, double-blind, placebo-controlled phase I-IIa trial testing Ad26.COV2.S in healthy adults. Ad26.COV2.S was given intramuscularly at 5x10^10 or 1x10^11 viral particles, as a single shot or as two shots 56 days apart. Sequencing of the TCRbeta repertoire served to evaluate the specificity and breadth of SARS-CoV-2-reactive T cell receptors following Ad26.COV2.S vaccination. The TCR-sequenced set comprised about 32 samples: some 19 Ad26.COV2.S vaccine recipients, 5 placebo recipients and 8 SARS-CoV-2 convalescent individuals. Trial participants were randomized into five groups of five: low-dose or high-dose Ad26.COV2.S given once or twice, or placebo on both occasions. Investigators did not know the trial group allocation while performing experiments and assessing outcomes.

The immunoSEQ Assay was the method used to sequence TCRbeta CDR3 regions. After extraction, genomic DNA underwent amplification by bias-controlled multiplex PCR, followed by high-throughput sequencing. In the original analysis: Collapsing and filtering of sequences were performed to quantify the absolute abundance of each unique TCRbeta CDR3 region. T cell fraction was estimated by normalization of TCRbeta template counts to usable DNA, with usable DNA being measured through amplification of reference genes present in all nucleated cells. Repertoire TCRs were annotated as SARS-CoV-2-specific when V gene, CDR3 amino acid sequence and J gene were exactly matched to a known reactive TCR set. The reference SARS-CoV-2 TCR set came from MIRA and was filtered for enrichment in COVID-19-positive ImmuneCODE repertoires, removing public or cross-reactive TCRs. Drawing on the MIRA antigens, annotated TCRs were analysed further at the level of specific ORF or position within ORF. Breadth was defined as annotated unique rearrangements over total unique productive rearrangements; depth was the summed frequency of those rearrangements. TCR breadth was compared between groups using two-sided Wilcoxon rank-sum tests. The source is immuneACCESS, and TCRdb retained only in-frame sequences with V and J called. Part of the clones is not carried over; for the studies checked, unresolved V genes explain less than half of this, and the remainder is unexplained. V, J and clone size were drawn from that table, and D and trimming were deduced from the DNA. The sample table lists approximately 400,000 clones, 83% of them with a count of one. The ten largest make up roughly 7.4% of the sample.

Deletion took 5 bases off V and 7 bases off J, with a span of 20 bases between the germline ends. The germline V gene supplies CDR1 SGHTA and CDR2 FQGTGA. Its CDR3 holds 15 amino acids, cysteine through phenylalanine. The only DNA kept is the CDR3, 45 bases in frame from the first base. Findings and caveats that apply to the study as a whole: The study was not powered to compare responses between vaccine doses or regimens. Higher spike-specific TCR breadth was observed in Ad26.COV2.S recipients than in placebo recipients (P = 0.0014). Vaccine and placebo recipients had similar non-spike TCR breadth, a finding consistent with the vaccine containing only spike. The authors noted that total T cell responses may have been underestimated by the TCR breadth and depth analyses. After vaccination, substantial breadth of spike-specific CD8+ and CD4+ T cell responses was reported.

The source was peripheral blood, collected in a trial of Ad26.COV2.S vaccine versus placebo. The TCR sequence derives from a person aged 18-65 years who received the Ad26.COV2.S COVID-19 vaccine or a placebo. The chain was built from TRBV7-3 and TRBJ2-5; the D gene identity is not certain. The CDR3 region reads CASSPPSSVSPTQYF. The DNA sequence is given as TGTGCCAGCAGCCCCCCGTCCTCCGTTTCGCCGACCCAGTACTTC.